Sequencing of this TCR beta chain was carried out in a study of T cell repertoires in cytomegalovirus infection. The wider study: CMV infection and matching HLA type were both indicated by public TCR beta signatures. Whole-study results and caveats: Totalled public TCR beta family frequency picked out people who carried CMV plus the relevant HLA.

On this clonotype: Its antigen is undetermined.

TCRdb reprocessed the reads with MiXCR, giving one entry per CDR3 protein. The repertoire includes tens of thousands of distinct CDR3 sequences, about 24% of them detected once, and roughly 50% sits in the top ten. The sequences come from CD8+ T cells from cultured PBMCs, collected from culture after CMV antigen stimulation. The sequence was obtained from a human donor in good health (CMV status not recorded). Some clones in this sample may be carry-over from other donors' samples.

CDR3 nucleotides: TGTGCCAGCAGCCCCCGCAGTGATAACTACGAGCAGTACTTC. Its protein is CASSPRSDNYEQYF. This rearrangement joins TRBV9 to TRBJ2-7; D gene unclear. The germline V gene has CDR1 SGDLS and CDR2 YYNGEE. The CDR3 spans 14 residues. V lost 4 bases, J lost 3 bases, and 14 bases lay in between. Full variable domain (remainder filled in from reference TRBV9 and TRBJ2-7): DSGVTQTPKHLITATGQRVTLRCSPRSGDLSVYWYQQSLDQGLQFLIQYYNGEERAKGNILERFSAQQFPDLHSELNLSSLELGDSALYFCASSPRSDNYEQYFGPGTRLTVT.